The 9 T cell receptor beta chains below were found in one sample sequenced in a study of T cell responses to AZD1222 COVID-19 vaccine. The method was immunoSEQ multiplex PCR; TCRdb's version includes in-frame clones alone and lacks a portion of them. The sample includes about 120,000 clones, around nine tenths of them seen just once. The specimen comprised peripheral blood, sampled on day 0 of AZD1222 vaccination. Source of these receptors: an adult in good health.

The rearrangement uses TRBV20-1 and TRBJ2-7; tentatively, D is TRBD1 (5 bases). The germline V gene encodes CDR1 DFQATT and CDR2 SNEGSKA (reference sequence). The ends were cut back, 3 bases at V and 3 bases at J, with 9 bases in the middle. This CDR3 is built from 12 residues. The CDR3 loop reads CSASVQGYEQYF. CDR3 DNA sequence: TGCAGTGCTAGTGTCCAGGGCTACGAGCAGTACTTC.

This chain joins TRBV7-8 and TRBJ2-7; the match to TRBD2 covers 13 bases. From germline, CDR1 is SGHVS and CDR2 FQNEAQ. With 4 bases clipped from V and 4 bases from J, the junction kept 1 base outside the gene matches. This CDR3 spans 14 amino acids. DNA of the CDR3: TGTGCCAGCAGCTGGACTAGCGGGAGTTACGAGCAGTACTTC. This gives the protein CASSWTSGSYEQYF.

The chain recombines TRBV28 with TRBJ1-3, with D maybe TRBD1 (6 bases). Looked up from germline, CDR1 is MDHEN and CDR2 is SYDVKM. Trimming removed 2 bases from V and 0 bases from J, with 11 bases in between. The CDR3 spans 16 residues. The CDR3 sequence is CASSLGGALSGNTIYF. The CDR3 DNA reads TGTGCCAGCAGTTTAGGGGGGGCCCTCTCTGGAAACACCATATATTTT.

On this clone itself: Other DNA sequences in the sample encode the same CDR3. Here the CDR3 DNA reads TGTGCCTGGAGTGTACAAGGGGACACTGAAGCTTTCTTT. It encodes CAWSVQGDTEAFF. This chain links TRBV30 with TRBJ1-1; TRBD1 might be the D (5 bases). The V gene's germline CDR1 is GTSNPN and CDR2 SVGIG (reference sequence). With 0 bases removed from V and 3 bases from J, the gap between germline ends came to 8 bases. The CDR3 is made up of 13 amino acids.

The chain employs TRBV2 and TRBJ1-2; D is uncertain. Per the germline V gene, CDR1 is SNHLY and CDR2 is FYNNEI. The V gene lost 6 bases and the J gene lost 5 bases, with 10 bases spanning the gap. The CDR3 covers 12 residues. CDR3 region: CASRGGGYGYTF. The CDR3 coding sequence is TGTGCCAGCAGAGGAGGCGGATATGGCTACACCTTC.

The chain combines TRBV2 with TRBJ1-6, with D maybe TRBD1 (6 bases). CDR3 size: 14 residues. Looked up from germline, CDR1 is SNHLY and CDR2 is FYNNEI. Trimming pared 4 bases from V and 8 bases from J, leaving 12 bases between. CDR3 amino acids: CASSGGGPYSPLHF. CDR3 DNA: TGTGCCAGCAGTGGGGGGGGGCCTTATTCACCCCTCCACTTT.

V is TRBV9 and J is TRBJ2-1; D is ambiguous. The CDR3 has 14 residues. Germline V gene sequence: CDR1 SGDLS, CDR2 YYNGEE. V lost 0 bases to trimming and J lost 5 bases, with 9 bases between them. The CDR3: CASSVGGLHNEQFF. The CDR3 DNA is TGTGCCAGCAGCGTAGGTGGGCTTCACAATGAGCAGTTCTTC. Full variable domain (remainder filled in from reference TRBV9 and TRBJ2-1): DSGVTQTPKHLITATGQRVTLRCSPRSGDLSVYWYQQSLDQGLQFLIQYYNGEERAKGNILERFSAQQFPDLHSELNLSSLELGDSALYFCASSVGGLHNEQFFGPGTRLTVL.

The chain combines TRBV15 with TRBJ2-2, with a tentative D call TRBD2 (5 bases). The ends were cut back, 4 bases at V and 7 bases at J, with 13 bases in the middle. CDR1 is LNHNV, CDR2 YYDKDF, per germline (reference sequence). The CDR3 sequence is 14 residues long. CDR3 sequence: CATSTRLISGELFF. CDR3 nucleotides: TGTGCCACCAGCACCCGACTAATTAGCGGGGAGCTGTTTTTT.

The DNA for the CDR3 is TGCAGTGCTAGTTCTGGGGACGACTATGGCTACACCTTC. It codes for CSASSGDDYGYTF. The J gene is TRBJ1-2, the V gene TRBV20-1; a possible D gene is TRBD1 (5 bases). V dropped 3 bases and J dropped 3 bases, with 11 bases sitting between them. The germline V gene encodes CDR1 DFQATT and CDR2 SNEGSKA (reference sequence). This CDR3 has 13 residues.